The 11 T cell receptor beta chains reported below all come from one sample, sequenced in a study of blood T cell repertoires in COVID-19. Only in-frame clones appear in the TCRdb table, and some are missing; sequencing was by immunoSEQ multiplex PCR. This table has nearly 200,000 clones, 84% appearing once. The sequencing sample was made of peripheral blood. These TCRs come from a human donor in a cohort sampled during active COVID-19.

The rearrangement joins TRBV5-6 to TRBJ1-2; 7 positions agree with TRBD1. The CDR3 runs to 13 residues. Per the germline V gene, CDR1 is SGHDT and CDR2 is YYEEEE. V lost 4 bases, J lost 7 bases, and 7 bases stayed unmatched. CDR3 protein: CASSITGAGGYTF. DNA of the CDR3: TGTGCCAGCAGCATTACAGGGGCGGGTGGCTACACCTTC.

The chain combines TRBV5-1 with TRBJ2-3; no definite D call. The CDR3 contains 15 residues. Germline CDR1 and CDR2: SGHRS and YFSETQ. Trimming left V 2 bases short and J 5 bases short, with 15 bases between. DNA of the CDR3: TGCGCCAGCAGCTTTGGTGGTAGCTTGGGAGATACGCAGTATTTT. Protein sequence: CASSFGGSLGDTQYF. Together with reference TRBV5-1 and TRBJ2-3, the CDR3 gives the full variable domain: KAGVTQTPRYLIKTRGQQVTLSCSPISGHRSVSWYQQTPGQGLQFLFEYFSETQRNKGNFPGRFSGRQFSNSRSEMNVSTLELGDSALYLCASSFGGSLGDTQYFGPGTRLTVL.

Comments on this clone: This may be a read error, as it is one base from a much larger clone. The CDR3 spells CASSLDISGANVLTF. The CDR3 DNA is TGTGCCAGCAGCTTGGACATCTCTGGGGCCAACGTCCTGACTTTC. This chain joins TRBV5-4 and TRBJ2-6; D not certain. Germline V gene data show CDR1 as SGHNT and CDR2 as YYREEE (reference sequence). The CDR3 contains 15 residues. Trimming removed 0 bases at V and 0 bases at J, with 4 bases between.

This sequence joins TRBV5-1 and TRBJ2-3; 12 nucleotides line up with TRBD2. The CDR3 is 16 residues long. The trim removed 4 bases at V and 5 bases at J, leaving 8 bases unmatched. Germline V gene data show CDR1 as SGHRS and CDR2 as YFSETQ. The DNA for the CDR3 is TGCGCCAGCAGCCCCAGGACTAGCGGGATGGGAGATACGCAGTATTTT. It translates to CASSPRTSGMGDTQYF.

The DNA of the CDR3 is TGCGCCAGCAGCCGGGGCGGGACGGGCAAGATCTATGGCTACACCTTC. It codes for CASSRGGTGKIYGYTF. The rearrangement uses TRBV5-1 and TRBJ1-2, with D possibly being TRBD1 (5 bases). Trimming left V 4 bases short and J 4 bases short, with 20 bases between. The CDR3 contains 16 residues. Germline CDR1 and CDR2: SGHRS and YFSETQ.

The chain carries TRBV5-6 and TRBJ2-3, with a weak D call TRBD2 (6 bases). Germline loops: CDR1 SGHDT, CDR2 YYEEEE. Trimming cost V 4 bases and J 7 bases, with 16 bases left between them. CDR3 length: 14 amino acids. The CDR3 reads CASSIISGGNTQYF. In DNA form, the CDR3 reads TGTGCCAGCAGCATAATATCGGGCGGGAATACGCAGTATTTT.

This sequence joins TRBV7-9 and TRBJ2-5; 9 nucleotides match TRBD2. Germline CDR1 SEHNR, CDR2 FQNEAQ (reference sequence). The V and J ends lost 1 base and 4 bases, in that order; junction bases with no gene match: 10. This CDR3 has 17 amino acids. The CDR3 DNA sequence: TGTGCCAGCAGCTTAGGGCTAGCGGGACCTTGGGCAGAGACCCAGTACTTC. Amino acid sequence: CASSLGLAGPWAETQYF. Using reference TRBV7-9 and TRBJ2-5 for the parts outside the CDR3, the full variable domain is DTGVSQNPRHKITKRGQNVTFRCDPISEHNRLYWYRQTLGQGPEFLTYFQNEAQLEKSRLLSDRFSAERPKGSFSTLEIQRTEQGDSAMYLCASSLGLAGPWAETQYFGPGTRLLVL.

The V and J genes are TRBV2 and TRBJ1-6, with D maybe TRBD1 (5 bases). The CDR3 extends over 13 amino acids. V was clipped by 6 bases and J by 4 bases, with 7 bases between them. The germline V gene encodes CDR1 SNHLY and CDR2 FYNNEI. The CDR3 DNA reads TGTGCCAGCAGGGGGGGTTATAATTCACCCCTCCACTTT. This sequence encodes CASRGGYNSPLHF.

The chain carries TRBV5-1 and TRBJ1-1, with D unresolved. V lost 2 bases and J lost 2, with 4 bases in between. The CDR3 consists of 12 residues. Per germline, CDR1 SGHRS and CDR2 YFSETQ. The CDR3 protein is CASSFSNTEAFF. As DNA, the CDR3 is TGCGCCAGCAGCTTCTCCAACACTGAAGCTTTCTTT.

The chain has TRBV10-3 and TRBJ2-5; D is possibly TRBD2 (6 bases). CDR1 and CDR2 from the germline V gene are ENHRY and SYGVKD. Between the trimmed V and J ends, which lost 2 bases and 1 base, there was a span of 14 bases. The CDR3 loop spans 16 amino acids. CDR3 bases: TGTGCCATCAGTGAGGGCGGGGTCCGGATCCAAGAGACCCAGTACTTC. Translating it yields CAISEGGVRIQETQYF.

In its sample, this clone was seen a few times. The V and J genes are TRBV7-3 and TRBJ2-2, with D perhaps TRBD1 (5 bases). Germline V lookup: CDR1 SGHTA, CDR2 FQGTGA. Trimming cost V 1 base and J 2 bases, with 11 bases left between them. This CDR3 is 16 amino acids long. In DNA, the CDR3 is TGTGCCAGCAGCTTAAATGGGGCCAGAAACACCGGGGAGCTGTTTTTT. Its translation is CASSLNGARNTGELFF.